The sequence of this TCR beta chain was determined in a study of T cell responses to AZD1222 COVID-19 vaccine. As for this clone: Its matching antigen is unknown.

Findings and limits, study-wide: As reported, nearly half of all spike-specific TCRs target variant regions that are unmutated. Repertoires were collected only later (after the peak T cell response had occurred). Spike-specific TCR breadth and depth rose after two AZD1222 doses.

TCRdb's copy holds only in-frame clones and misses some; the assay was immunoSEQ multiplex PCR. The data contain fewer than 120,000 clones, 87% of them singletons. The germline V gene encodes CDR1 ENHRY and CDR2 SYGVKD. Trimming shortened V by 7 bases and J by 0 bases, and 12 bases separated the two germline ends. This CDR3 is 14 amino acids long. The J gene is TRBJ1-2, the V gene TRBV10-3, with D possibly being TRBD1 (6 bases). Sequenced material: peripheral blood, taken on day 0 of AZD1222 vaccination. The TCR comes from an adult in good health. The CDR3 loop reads CAITETGANYGYTF. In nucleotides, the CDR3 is TGTGCCATCACCGAGACAGGCGCTAACTATGGCTACACCTTC.